This entry lists 19 T cell receptor beta chains sequenced from one sample in a study of cytomegalovirus exposure and HLA in healthy donors. Amplification used 60 Vbeta primers and 13 Jbeta primers. This table comes from immunoSEQ multiplex PCR, and its TCRdb copy is limited to in-frame clones, with some not included. The table has 130,000 or so clones, 76% seen once. The material sequenced was PBMCs. These receptors were taken from a female donor in good health and CMV-seropositive.

V usage is TRBV5-3 and J usage is TRBJ1-5; possible D gene TRBD1, 5 bases. TRBV5-3 is assigned to the ORF class and has an uncertain function. This CDR3 has 15 amino acids. V shed 3 bases and J shed 6 bases, with 16 bases lying between them. CDR3 residues: CARSSVARVSQPQHF. For the CDR3, the DNA is TGTGCCAGAAGCTCGGTGGCCAGGGTAAGTCAGCCCCAGCATTTT.

The chain carries TRBV5-6 and TRBJ1-4; TRBD1 is a possible D gene (5 bases). Germline CDR1 SGHDT, CDR2 YYEEEE. V was pared by 3 bases and J by 8 bases, with 11 bases between. This CDR3 is 13 amino acids long. Here the CDR3 reads CASSSGVWEKLFF. CDR3 nucleotide sequence: TGTGCCAGCAGCTCGGGGGTCTGGGAAAAACTGTTTTTT.

This chain's CDR3 is CASTGGSGYTF. CDR3 coding DNA: TGCGCCAGCACAGGGGGAAGTGGCTACACCTTC. J is TRBJ1-2 and V is TRBV10-2, with 7 bases lining up with TRBD1. J lost 7 bases, V lost 7 bases, and 3 bases had no gene match. The CDR3 sequence is 11 residues long. The V gene's germline CDR1 is WSHSY and CDR2 SAAADI.

This clone has just one count. The V gene is TRBV30, the J gene TRBJ1-3; a weak D match, TRBD1 (5 bases). V dropped 0 bases and J dropped 0 bases, with 15 bases sitting between them. The CDR3 is 17 amino acids. Germline CDR1 GTSNPN, CDR2 SVGIG (reference sequence). The CDR3 coding sequence is TGTGCCTGGAGTGTATCGTGGCGCGGGGCCTCTGGAAACACCATATATTTT. Translation gives CAWSVSWRGASGNTIYF.

The V gene is TRBV18, the J gene TRBJ2-3, with D perhaps matching TRBD1 (6 bases). This CDR3 spans 13 amino acids. The V end was cut by 6 bases, the J end by 0 bases, with 7 bases between. Germline CDR1 KGHSH, CDR2 LQKENI. The CDR3 loop is CASSGASTDTQYF. For the CDR3, the DNA is TGTGCCAGCTCGGGGGCTAGCACAGATACGCAGTATTTT. The whole variable domain, remainder taken from reference TRBV18 and TRBJ2-3, is NAGVMQNPRHLVRRRGQEARLRCSPMKGHSHVYWYRQLPEEGLKFMVYLQKENIIDESGMPKERFSAEFPKEGPSILRIQQVVRGDSAAYFCASSGASTDTQYFGPGTRLTVL.

The CDR3 region has the DNA TGTGCCAGCAGCTTAGAACACAGGGTACATTGGCAGCCCCAGCATTTT. Amino acid sequence: CASSLEHRVHWQPQHF. This chain connects TRBV7-3 to TRBJ1-5; maybe TRBD1 (6 bases). CDR3 length: 16 amino acids. CDR1 and CDR2 (germline): SGHTA, FQGTGA. Between the trimmed V and J ends, which lost 2 bases and 7 bases, there was a span of 18 bases.

V usage is TRBV5-4 and J usage is TRBJ2-7; 7 bases match TRBD2. The ends lost 0 bases at V and 5 bases at J; junction bases unmatched: 5. In germline, CDR1 is SGHNT, CDR2 YYREEE (reference sequence). The CDR3 totals 14 residues. The CDR3 bases are TGTGCCAGCAGCTTGGGACTAGCAACCAACGAGCAGTACTTC. Its protein is CASSLGLATNEQYF.

The rearrangement links TRBV30 to TRBJ1-2, with 12 bases identical to TRBD1. The germline V gene encodes CDR1 GTSNPN and CDR2 SVGIG (reference sequence). CDR3 size: 15 residues. J gave up 4 bases and V 3 bases, and 6 bases lay outside the gene matches. The CDR3 region is CAWSAGTGGRYGYTF. The CDR3 DNA reads TGTGCCTGGAGCGCCGGGACAGGGGGCCGCTATGGCTACACCTTC.

The chain joins TRBV5-1 to TRBJ2-1; 10 bases are a match to TRBD2. The germline gives CDR1 SGHRS, CDR2 YFSETQ. CDR3 length equals 16 residues. J was trimmed by 6 bases and V by 4 bases; bases with no gene match: 10. The CDR3 is CASSPQAGGHLNEQFF. Written as DNA, the CDR3 is TGCGCCAGCAGCCCCCAAGCGGGAGGGCATCTCAATGAGCAGTTCTTC.

V gene TRBV5-1 combines with J gene TRBJ2-2; 10 bases are shared with TRBD1. The CDR3 extends over 15 amino acids. CDR1 is SGHRS and CDR2 is YFSETQ in the germline V gene. J was trimmed by 6 bases and V by 3 bases; bases with no gene match: 5. The CDR3 DNA is TGCGCCAGCAGCTATGGACAGGGGGGGTCCGGGGAGCTGTTTTTT. The encoded protein is CASSYGQGGSGELFF.

The rearrangement joins TRBV9 to TRBJ1-5; TRBD1 might be the D (5 bases). CDR1 and CDR2 (germline): SGDLS, YYNGEE. V was cut by 3 bases and J by 3 bases, with 7 bases left in between. CDR3 length: 13 residues. This CDR3 is CASSADNNQPQHF. For the CDR3, the DNA is TGTGCCAGCAGCGCGGACAACAATCAGCCCCAGCATTTT.

J is TRBJ2-3 and V is TRBV29-1; 10 bases are a match to TRBD2. Looked up from germline, CDR1 is SQVTM and CDR2 is ANQGSEA. This CDR3 is 15 amino acids long. The V segment lost 5 bases and the J segment 11 bases; nucleotides outside the gene matches: 16. The CDR3, as DNA: TGCAGCGTTTCCCCCGGGACTAGCGCTGATATTATGCAGTATTTT. Protein sequence: CSVSPGTSADIMQYF.

This clone was seen a few times. The chain couples TRBV30 to TRBJ1-6; 8 bases map to TRBD1. CDR3 size: 12 residues. With V trimmed by 1 base and J by 11 bases, 1 base remained unmatched. CDR1 and CDR2 (germline): GTSNPN, SVGIG (reference sequence). The CDR3 DNA reads TGTGCCTGGAGTGGGACAGGGCCACCCCTCCACTTT. It is translated as CAWSGTGPPLHF.

V gene TRBV6-1 combines with J gene TRBJ1-1, with 9 bases identical to TRBD1. J was trimmed by 0 bases and V by 11 bases; bases with no gene match: 4. The CDR3 has 13 amino acids. The germline gives CDR1 MNHNS, CDR2 SASEGT. CDR3 bases: TGTGCCTCCCGACAGGGGGTGAACACTGAAGCTTTCTTT. This translates into CASRQGVNTEAFF.

This clone was counted a single time. This CDR3 fails to terminate in the conserved phenylalanine or tryptophan, so it likely reflects a read error. V gene TRBV19 combines with J gene TRBJ2-2; no definite D call. The V end was cut by 7 bases, the J end by 9 bases, with 9 bases between. CDR1 is LNHDA, CDR2 SQIVND, per germline (reference sequence). This CDR3 is 11 amino acids long. CDR3 nucleotide sequence: TGTGCCAGTATTAGCCACTGGGAGCTGTTTCTT. Protein: CASISHWELFL.

This clone has just a few counts. The rearrangement links TRBV4-1 to TRBJ2-5, with 7 bases that match TRBD1. This CDR3 contains 15 residues. Germline V CDR1 and CDR2: MGHRA, YSYEKL. Losses at the gene ends were 4 bases for V and 1 base for J; bases not matched to a gene: 6. The CDR3 sequence: CASSPWDSPQETQYF. The CDR3 DNA is TGCGCCAGCAGCCCTTGGGACAGTCCCCAAGAGACCCAGTACTTC.

The J gene is TRBJ2-7, the V gene TRBV6-1, with TRBD1 matching over 9 bases. CDR3 length: 15 amino acids. The V segment lost 8 bases and the J segment 2 bases; nucleotides outside the gene matches: 10. In germline, CDR1 is MNHNS, CDR2 SASEGT. The chain's CDR3 is CASDLIGTGTYEQYF. As DNA, the CDR3 is TGTGCCAGCGACCTAATCGGGACAGGGACCTACGAGCAGTACTTC.

This clone has a handful of counts. The V call is TRBV9, the J call TRBJ2-2; 11 bases agree with TRBD2. J gave up 4 bases and V 3 bases, and 5 bases lay outside the gene matches. CDR3 size: 16 residues. CDR1 and CDR2 from the germline V gene are SGDLS and YYNGEE. The CDR3: CASSGTGTSGTGELFF. The CDR3 region has the DNA TGTGCCAGCAGCGGGACCGGGACTAGCGGCACCGGGGAGCTGTTTTTT. The whole variable domain, filled in from reference TRBV9 and TRBJ2-2, reads DSGVTQTPKHLITATGQRVTLRCSPRSGDLSVYWYQQSLDQGLQFLIQYYNGEERAKGNILERFSAQQFPDLHSELNLSSLELGDSALYFCASSGTGTSGTGELFFGEGSRLTVL.

The J gene is TRBJ2-1, the V gene TRBV7-3, with TRBD2 matching over 10 bases. V was pared by 5 bases and J by 3 bases, with 4 bases of the junction left unmatched. The germline CDR1 and CDR2 sequences are SGHTA and FQGTGA. CDR3 length: 15 residues. The CDR3 sequence is CASSPRLAGYNEQFF. Written as DNA, the CDR3 is TGTGCCAGCAGCCCCCGACTAGCGGGCTACAATGAGCAGTTCTTC. Full variable domain (rest looked up from reference TRBV7-3 and TRBJ2-1): GAGVSQTPSNKVTEKGKYVELRCDPISGHTALYWYRQSLGQGPEFLIYFQGTGAADDSGLPNDRFFAVRPEGSVSTLKIQRTERGDSAVYLCASSPRLAGYNEQFFGPGTRLTVL.